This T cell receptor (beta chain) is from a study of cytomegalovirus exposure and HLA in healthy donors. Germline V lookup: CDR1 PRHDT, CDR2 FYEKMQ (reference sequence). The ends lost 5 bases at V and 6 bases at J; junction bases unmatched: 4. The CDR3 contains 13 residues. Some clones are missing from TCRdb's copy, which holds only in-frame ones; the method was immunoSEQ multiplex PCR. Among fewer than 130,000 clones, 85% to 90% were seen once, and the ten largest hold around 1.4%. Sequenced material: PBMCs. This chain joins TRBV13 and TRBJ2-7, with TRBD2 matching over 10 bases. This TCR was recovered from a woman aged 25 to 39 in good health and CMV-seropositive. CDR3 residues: CASSTPSGSEQYF. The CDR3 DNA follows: TGTGCCAGCAGCACCCCTAGCGGGAGCGAGCAGTACTTC.